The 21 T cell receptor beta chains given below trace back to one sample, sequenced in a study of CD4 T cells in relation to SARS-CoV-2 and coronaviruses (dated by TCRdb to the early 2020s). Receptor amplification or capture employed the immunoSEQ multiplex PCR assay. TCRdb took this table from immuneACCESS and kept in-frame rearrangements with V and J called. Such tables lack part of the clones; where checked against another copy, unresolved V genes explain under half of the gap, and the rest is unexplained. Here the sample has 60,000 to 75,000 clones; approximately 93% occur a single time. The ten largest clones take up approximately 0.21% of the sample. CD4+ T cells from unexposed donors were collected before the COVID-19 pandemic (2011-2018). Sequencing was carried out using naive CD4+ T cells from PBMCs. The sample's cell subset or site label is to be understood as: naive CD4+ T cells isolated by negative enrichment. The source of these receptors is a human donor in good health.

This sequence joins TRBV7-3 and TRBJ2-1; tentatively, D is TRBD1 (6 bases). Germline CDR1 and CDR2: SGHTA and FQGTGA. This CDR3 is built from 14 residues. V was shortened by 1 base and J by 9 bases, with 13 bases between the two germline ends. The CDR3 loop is CASSLRLGAAEQFF. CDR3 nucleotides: TGTGCCAGCAGCTTAAGGTTGGGGGCCGCTGAGCAGTTCTTC. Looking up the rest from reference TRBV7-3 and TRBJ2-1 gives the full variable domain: GAGVSQTPSNKVTEKGKYVELRCDPISGHTALYWYRQSLGQGPEFLIYFQGTGAADDSGLPNDRFFAVRPEGSVSTLKIQRTERGDSAVYLCASSLRLGAAEQFFGPGTRLTVL.

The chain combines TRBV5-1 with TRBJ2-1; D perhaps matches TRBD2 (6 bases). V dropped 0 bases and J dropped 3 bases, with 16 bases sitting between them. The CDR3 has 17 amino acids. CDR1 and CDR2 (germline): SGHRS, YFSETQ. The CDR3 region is CASSLASGTGFYNEQFF. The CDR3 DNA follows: TGCGCCAGCAGCTTGGCCTCCGGGACTGGATTCTACAATGAGCAGTTCTTC.

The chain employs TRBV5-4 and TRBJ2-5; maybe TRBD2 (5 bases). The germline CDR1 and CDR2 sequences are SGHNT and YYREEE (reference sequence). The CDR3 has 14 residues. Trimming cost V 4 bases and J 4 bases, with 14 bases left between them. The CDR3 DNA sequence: TGTGCCAGCAGCCCGGGTTCGGGGTTAGAGACCCAGTACTTC. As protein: CASSPGSGLETQYF. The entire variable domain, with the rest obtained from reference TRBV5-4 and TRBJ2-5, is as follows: ETGVTQSPTHLIKTRGQQVTLRCSSQSGHNTVSWYQQALGQGPQFIFQYYREEENGRGNFPPRFSGLQFPNYSSELNVNALELDDSALYLCASSPGSGLETQYFGPGTRLLVL.

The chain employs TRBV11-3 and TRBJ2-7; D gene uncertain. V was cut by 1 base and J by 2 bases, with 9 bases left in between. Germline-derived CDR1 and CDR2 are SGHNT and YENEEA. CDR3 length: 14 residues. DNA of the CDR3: TGTGCCAGCAGCTTAGGCCCTTCCGCCTACGAGCAGTACTTC. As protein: CASSLGPSAYEQYF. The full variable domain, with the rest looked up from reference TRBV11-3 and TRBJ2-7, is EAGVVQSPRYKIIEKKQPVAFWCNPISGHNTLYWYLQNLGQGPELLIRYENEEAVDDSQLPKDRFSAERLKGVDSTLKIQPAELGDSAVYLCASSLGPSAYEQYFGPGTRLTVT.

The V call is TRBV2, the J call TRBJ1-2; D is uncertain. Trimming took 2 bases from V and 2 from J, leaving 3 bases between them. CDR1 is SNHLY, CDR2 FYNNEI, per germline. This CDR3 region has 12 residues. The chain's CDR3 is CASSEINYGYTF. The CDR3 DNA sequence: TGTGCCAGCAGTGAAATAAACTATGGCTACACCTTC.

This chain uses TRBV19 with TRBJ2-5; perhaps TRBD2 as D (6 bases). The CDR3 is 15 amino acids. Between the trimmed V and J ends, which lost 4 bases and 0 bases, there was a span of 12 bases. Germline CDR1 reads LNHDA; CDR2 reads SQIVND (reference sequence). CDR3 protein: CASSKEGSYQETQYF. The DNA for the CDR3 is TGTGCCAGTAGTAAGGAGGGGTCGTACCAAGAGACCCAGTACTTC. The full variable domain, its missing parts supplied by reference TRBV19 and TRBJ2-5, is DGGITQSPKYLFRKEGQNVTLSCEQNLNHDAMYWYRQDPGQGLRLIYYSQIVNDFQKGDIAEGYSVSREKKESFPLTVTSAQKNPTAFYLCASSKEGSYQETQYFGPGTRLLVL.

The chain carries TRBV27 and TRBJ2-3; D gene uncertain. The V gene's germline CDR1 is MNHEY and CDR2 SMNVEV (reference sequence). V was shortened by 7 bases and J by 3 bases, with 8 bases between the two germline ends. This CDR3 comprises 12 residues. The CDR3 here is CASIGPTDTQYF. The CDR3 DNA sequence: TGTGCCAGCATAGGGCCTACAGATACGCAGTATTTT.

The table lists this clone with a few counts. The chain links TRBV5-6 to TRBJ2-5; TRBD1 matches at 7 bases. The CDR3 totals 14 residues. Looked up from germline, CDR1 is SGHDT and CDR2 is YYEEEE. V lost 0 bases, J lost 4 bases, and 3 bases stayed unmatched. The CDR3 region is CASSLETGLETQYF. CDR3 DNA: TGTGCCAGCAGCTTGGAGACAGGGTTAGAGACCCAGTACTTC.

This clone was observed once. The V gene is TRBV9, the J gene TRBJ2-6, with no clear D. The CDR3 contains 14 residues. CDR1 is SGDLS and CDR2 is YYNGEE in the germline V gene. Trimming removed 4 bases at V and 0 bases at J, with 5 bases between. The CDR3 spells CASSRTSGANVLTF. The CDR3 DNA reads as TGTGCCAGCAGCCGGACCTCTGGGGCCAACGTCCTGACTTTC.

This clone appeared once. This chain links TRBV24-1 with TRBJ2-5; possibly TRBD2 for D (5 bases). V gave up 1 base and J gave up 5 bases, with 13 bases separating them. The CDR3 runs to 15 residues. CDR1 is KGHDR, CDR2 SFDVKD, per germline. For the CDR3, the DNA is TGTGCCACCAGTGATTTTAGGTCTACGGGGGAGACCCAGTACTTC. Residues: CATSDFRSTGETQYF.

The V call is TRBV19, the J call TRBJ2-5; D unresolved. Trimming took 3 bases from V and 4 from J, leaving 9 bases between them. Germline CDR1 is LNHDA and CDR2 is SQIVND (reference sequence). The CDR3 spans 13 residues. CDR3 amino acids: CASSMSSLETQYF. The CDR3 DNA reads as TGTGCCAGTAGTATGTCTAGTCTAGAGACCCAGTACTTC.

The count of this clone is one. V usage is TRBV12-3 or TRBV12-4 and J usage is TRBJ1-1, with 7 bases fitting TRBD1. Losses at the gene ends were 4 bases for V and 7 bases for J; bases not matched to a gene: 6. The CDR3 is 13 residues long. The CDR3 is CASSWDSTYEAFF. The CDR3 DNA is TGTGCCAGCAGTTGGGACAGTACATATGAAGCTTTCTTT.

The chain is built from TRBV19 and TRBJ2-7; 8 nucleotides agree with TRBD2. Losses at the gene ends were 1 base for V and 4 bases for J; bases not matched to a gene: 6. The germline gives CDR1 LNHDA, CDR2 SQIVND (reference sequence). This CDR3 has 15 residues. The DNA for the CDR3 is TGTGCCAGTAGTATAGCGGGCGGGAGGATATACGAGCAGTACTTC. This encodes CASSIAGGRIYEQYF.

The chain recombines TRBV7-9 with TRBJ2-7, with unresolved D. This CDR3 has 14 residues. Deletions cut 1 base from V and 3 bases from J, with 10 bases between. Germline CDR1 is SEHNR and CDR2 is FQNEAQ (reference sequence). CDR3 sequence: CASSLGTIDYEQYF. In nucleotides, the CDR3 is TGTGCCAGCAGCTTAGGGACCATCGACTACGAGCAGTACTTC.

The CDR3 DNA sequence: TGTGCCAGCAGCCCTAAAAGTAGCGGGACACGGAGATACTACAATGAGCAGTTCTTC. This codes for CASSPKSSGTRRYYNEQFF. V and J are TRBV3-1 (or the pseudogene TRBV3-2) and TRBJ2-1; 8 bases are shared with TRBD2. Germline values: CDR1 LGHDT, CDR2 YNNKEL (reference sequence). The V gene end was trimmed by 4 bases and the J gene end by 3 bases; junction bases not matched to a gene: 17. CDR3 length equals 19 residues.

The CDR3 DNA sequence: TGTGCCAGCAGCCCACAGGGACTAGAGACCCAGTACTTC. This sequence encodes CASSPQGLETQYF. V gene TRBV7-6 combines with J gene TRBJ2-5; D might be TRBD1 or TRBD2, each matching 6 bases. Per the germline V gene, CDR1 is SGHVS and CDR2 is FNYEAQ. The CDR3 length is 13 residues. V lost 5 bases and J lost 4, with 11 bases in between. Together with reference TRBV7-6 and TRBJ2-5, the CDR3 gives the full variable domain: GAGVSQSPRYKVTKRGQDVALRCDPISGHVSLYWYRQALGQGPEFLTYFNYEAQQDKSGLPNDRFSAERPEGSISTLTIQRTEQRDSAMYRCASSPQGLETQYFGPGTRLLVL.

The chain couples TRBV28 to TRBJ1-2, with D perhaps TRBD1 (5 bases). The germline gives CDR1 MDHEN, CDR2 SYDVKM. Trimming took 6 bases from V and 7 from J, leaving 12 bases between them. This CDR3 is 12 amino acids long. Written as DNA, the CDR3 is TGTGCCAGCAGGGGGGATACTGTTGGCTACACCTTC. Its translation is CASRGDTVGYTF.

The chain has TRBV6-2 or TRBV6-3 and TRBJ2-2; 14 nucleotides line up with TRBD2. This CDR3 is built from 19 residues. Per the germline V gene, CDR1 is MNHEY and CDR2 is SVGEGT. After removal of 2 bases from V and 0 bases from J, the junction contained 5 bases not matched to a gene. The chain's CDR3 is CASSYPTTSGGANTGELFF. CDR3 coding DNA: TGTGCCAGCAGTTACCCTACGACTAGCGGGGGGGCGAACACCGGGGAGCTGTTTTTT.

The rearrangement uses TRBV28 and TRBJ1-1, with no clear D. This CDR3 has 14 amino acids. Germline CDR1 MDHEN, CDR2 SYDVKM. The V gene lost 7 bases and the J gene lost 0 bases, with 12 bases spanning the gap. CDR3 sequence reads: CASTKPGLNTEAFF. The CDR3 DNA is TGTGCCAGCACCAAGCCTGGTTTGAACACTGAAGCTTTCTTT.

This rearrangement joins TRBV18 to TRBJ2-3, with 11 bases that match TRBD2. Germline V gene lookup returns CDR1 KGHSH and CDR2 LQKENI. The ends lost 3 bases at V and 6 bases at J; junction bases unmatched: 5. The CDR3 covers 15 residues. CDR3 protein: CASSPLLAGEDTQYF. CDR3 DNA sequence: TGTGCCAGCTCACCCTTACTAGCGGGGGAGGATACGCAGTATTTT.

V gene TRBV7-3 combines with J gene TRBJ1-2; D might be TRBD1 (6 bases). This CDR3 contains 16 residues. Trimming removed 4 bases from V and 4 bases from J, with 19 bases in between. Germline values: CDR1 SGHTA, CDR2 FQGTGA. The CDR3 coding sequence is TGTGCCAGCAGCTCACTACAGGGTACCCCCCCCTATGGCTACACCTTC. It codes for CASSSLQGTPPYGYTF.